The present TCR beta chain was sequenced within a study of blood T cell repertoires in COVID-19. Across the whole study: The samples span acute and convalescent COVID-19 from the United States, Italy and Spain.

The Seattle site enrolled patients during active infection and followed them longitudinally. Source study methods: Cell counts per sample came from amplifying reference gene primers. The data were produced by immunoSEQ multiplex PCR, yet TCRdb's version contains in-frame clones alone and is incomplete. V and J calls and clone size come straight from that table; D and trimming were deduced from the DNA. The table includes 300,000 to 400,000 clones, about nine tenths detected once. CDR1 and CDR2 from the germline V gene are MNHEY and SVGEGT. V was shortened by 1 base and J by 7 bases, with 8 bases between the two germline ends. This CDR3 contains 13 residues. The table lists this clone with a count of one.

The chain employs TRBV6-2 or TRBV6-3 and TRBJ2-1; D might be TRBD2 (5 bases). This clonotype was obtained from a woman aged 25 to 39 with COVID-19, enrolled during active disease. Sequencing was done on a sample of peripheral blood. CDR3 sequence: CASSYYRDNEQFF. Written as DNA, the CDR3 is TGTGCCAGCAGTTACTACCGGGATAATGAGCAGTTCTTC.